These T cell receptor beta chains were read from a single sample in a study of shared clonotypes between healthy human individuals. The assay was immunoSEQ multiplex PCR, and TCRdb's table has in-frame clones only and misses some. The table has about 960,000 clones, around three quarters seen once. What was sequenced was memory CD4+ T cells sorted from blood. The origin of the receptors is a man aged 18 to 29 in good health. CDR3s include the opening cysteine and the closing phenylalanine or tryptophan. The D gene is left open where the match is weak. Rows give clone size only sometimes, using once, few, many, or a class for an expanded clone.

d_call clone_size j_call v_call cdr3_nt cdr3_aa
. . TRBJ2-2 TRBV7-3 TGTGCCAGCAGCGAAATGGCGGGGTTCGGCACCGGGGAGCTGTTTTTT CASSEMAGFGTGELFF
. . TRBJ1-1 TRBV5-1 TGCGCCAGCAGCTTGGACAGTTCGAACACTGAAGCTTTCTTT CASSLDSSNTEAFF
TRBD1 . TRBJ1-1 TRBV28 TGTGCCAGCAGTCCTGGCGGGACAGTAAACACTGAAGCTTTCTTT CASSPGGTVNTEAFF
TRBD1 few TRBJ1-2 TRBV18 TGTGCCAGCTCAGTGGGACAGGGGGTTGATGGCTACACCTTC CASSVGQGVDGYTF
. . TRBJ1-6 TRBV6-1 TGTGCCAGCAGTGTCCGCAGAAATAATTCACCCCTCCACTTT CASSVRRNNSPLHF
. . TRBJ2-6 TRBV28 TGTGCCAGCAGTTTGGGGGGACGGGCCAACGTCCTGACTTTC CASSLGGRANVLTF
. . TRBJ1-6 TRBV5-6 TGTGCCAGCAGCTTTTGGGACATAGATAATTCACCCCTCCACTTT CASSFWDIDNSPLHF
. . TRBJ2-3 TRBV2 TGTGCCAGCAGGTTCCAAACTGGGGTCACAGATACGCAGTATTTT CASRFQTGVTDTQYF
. . TRBJ2-7 TRBV2 TGTGCCAGCAGTGTAGTACCCCGGGGCTCCTACGAGCAGTACTTC CASSVVPRGSYEQYF
TRBD1 . TRBJ1-1 TRBV7-9 TGTGCCAGCGGATGGGACAGGGATAACACTGAAGCTTTCTTT CASGWDRDNTEAFF
. . TRBJ2-5 TRBV25-1 TGTGCCAGCAGTCCACAATTGAACCTAGCGAAAGAGACCCAGTACTTC CASSPQLNLAKETQYF
. once TRBJ2-1 TRBV5-6 TGTGCCAGCAGCTTTGGGCTAGCGAACTACAATGAGCAGTTCTTC CASSFGLANYNEQFF
TRBD1 . TRBJ1-3 TRBV10-3 TGTGCCATTTTCGACAGGGACTCTGGAAACACCATATATTTT CAIFDRDSGNTIYF
. . TRBJ2-7 TRBV21-1 TGTGCCAGCAGCAAAAGGGTCCTACTCCGCTCCTACGAGCAGTACTTC CASSKRVLLRSYEQYF
. . TRBJ1-2 TRBV9 TGTGCCAGCAGCGTAGACAGGAACTATGGCTACACCTTC CASSVDRNYGYTF
TRBD1 . TRBJ1-6 TRBV6-5 TGTGCCAGCAGTAGGCCGGGACAGAATTCACCCCTCCACTTT CASSRPGQNSPLHF
. . TRBJ1-1 TRBV18 TGTGCCAGCTCTGGGGGAATGAACACTGAAGCTTTCTTT CASSGGMNTEAFF
. once TRBJ2-5 TRBV10-3 TGTGCCATCAGTAGTGGTGAGACCCAGTACTTC CAISSGETQYF
. few TRBJ1-6 TRBV7-9 TGTGCCAGCAGCTCGGGTTCGAATTCACCCCTCCACTTT CASSSGSNSPLHF
. . TRBJ2-1 TRBV9 TGTGCCAGCAGCGTAGCTGGGACGTCGAGGAACAATGAGCAGTTCTTC CASSVAGTSRNNEQFF
. . TRBJ1-1 TRBV19 TGTGCCAGTAGTACTGGGAGGACTGAAGCTTTCTTT CASSTGRTEAFF
TRBD1 . TRBJ1-2 TRBV6-5 TGTGCCAGCCGACGGACAGGGAGCAACTATGGCTACACCTTC CASRRTGSNYGYTF
. . TRBJ1-1 TRBV2 TGTGCCAGCAATTTCGGGGGCGCAGGGAACACTGAAGCTTTCTTT CASNFGGAGNTEAFF
. . TRBJ1-1 TRBV14 TGTGCCAGCAGCCAAGATTTTAAGGGAGGCACTGAAGCTTTCTTT CASSQDFKGGTEAFF
. . TRBJ1-3 TRBV9 TGTGCCAGCAGCGCTAGTGATCGGGCAGGAGGAAACACCATATATTTT CASSASDRAGGNTIYF
. . TRBJ1-4 TRBV9 TGTGCCAGCAGCCCCCCTGGGGCTAATGAAAAACTGTTTTTT CASSPPGANEKLFF
. . TRBJ2-3 TRBV2 TGTGCCAGCATGGGTGATGCCCACACAGATACGCAGTATTTT CASMGDAHTDTQYF
. . TRBJ1-3 TRBV6-1 TGTGCCAGCAGTGCATTGGGGGCTGGAAACACCATATATTTT CASSALGAGNTIYF
. few TRBJ2-7 TRBV30 TGTGCCTGGAGTGTCATTGAGGTCGAGCAGTACTTC CAWSVIEVEQYF
. . TRBJ2-7 TRBV7-2 TGTGCCAGCAGCTCCCGGGACAACCCCTACGAGCAGTACTTC CASSSRDNPYEQYF
. . TRBJ2-2 TRBV5-8 TGTGCCAGAACCATGGGGGAGCTGTTTTTT CARTMGELFF
TRBD1 few TRBJ1-5 TRBV30 TGTGCCTGGGGTCAGGGGGCGAGGCAGCCCCAGCATTTT CAWGQGARQPQHF
TRBD2 . TRBJ2-7 TRBV7-6 TGTGCCAGCAGCTCCCGCCCCGGACTAGCGGCCACCTACGAGCAGTACTTC CASSSRPGLAATYEQYF
. . TRBJ1-2 TRBV18 TGTGCCAGCTCACCTTCTCTAGCAGAAGGCTACACCTTC CASSPSLAEGYTF
. . TRBJ1-1 TRBV5-6 TGTGCCAGCAGCTGGGGGGGACGGAACACTGAAGCTTTCTTT CASSWGGRNTEAFF
TRBD1 . TRBJ1-1 TRBV29-1 TGCAGCGTAAATAGGGACAGGCGCTATTCAATTACTGAAGCTTTCTTT CSVNRDRRYSITEAFF
. . TRBJ1-2 TRBV6-5 TGTGCCAGCAGGGTCCAGCAAGGGCCCTACACCTTC CASRVQQGPYTF
. . TRBJ1-1 TRBV29-1 TGCAGCGGGGGGGCAGCCTCTGAAGCTTTCTTT CSGGAASEAFF
TRBD1 . TRBJ1-4 TRBV5-1 TGCGCCAGCAGCTTAGGACAGGATAATGAAAAACTGTTTTTT CASSLGQDNEKLFF
. . TRBJ2-7 TRBV6-5 TGTGCCAGCAGCGGCTGGGGGGCGACCTACGAGCAGTACTTC CASSGWGATYEQYF
. few TRBJ1-1 TRBV14 TGTGCCAGCAGCCCTGGGTATCAGGGCACTGAAGCTTTCTTT CASSPGYQGTEAFF
. . TRBJ1-6 TRBV2 TGTGCCAGCAGTGTGGGGTCGCCACCCCTCCACTTT CASSVGSPPLHF
TRBD1 . TRBJ2-5 TRBV10-3 TGTGCCATCAACGAGGGGGCAGCCCAAGAGACCCAGTACTTC CAINEGAAQETQYF
. . TRBJ2-5 TRBV2 TGTGCCAGCAGCGCTGGACAGACCCGAGGAGAGACCCAGTACTTC CASSAGQTRGETQYF
TRBD1 . TRBJ1-1 TRBV7-9 TGTGCCAGCAGCTTACATACGGGACAGATGAACACTGAAGCTTTCTTT CASSLHTGQMNTEAFF
. . TRBJ1-2 TRBV4-1 TGCGCCAGCAGACAAGGGGGTAGCTATGGCTACACCTTC CASRQGGSYGYTF
. . TRBJ2-2 TRBV5-1 TGCGCCAGCAGCTTAAGTAGCGGCACCGGGGAGCTGTTTTTT CASSLSSGTGELFF
TRBD1 . TRBJ2-3 TRBV30 TGTGCCTGGAGTGTCTTTTTCCGACAGGGGGCGGGGGCTAGCACAGATACGCAGTATTTT CAWSVFFRQGAGASTDTQYF
. . TRBJ2-7 TRBV29-1 TGCAGCGTGGGGTCTACCGGCTACGAGCAGTACTTC CSVGSTGYEQYF
. . TRBJ2-5 TRBV7-9 TGTGCCAGCGGGAGAGCCGGGAGCCCGGAAGAGACCCAGTACTTC CASGRAGSPEETQYF
TRBD1 few TRBJ1-2 TRBV19 TGTGCCAGTAGTATAAGGGACAGGGATGACTATGGCTACACCTTC CASSIRDRDDYGYTF
. . TRBJ1-2 TRBV28 TGTGCCAGCAGTTTAGGTCAGGGGAATGGCTACACCTTC CASSLGQGNGYTF
TRBD1 . TRBJ1-2 TRBV11-3 TGTGCCAGCACCCAGGGAGGGGGCCGGCCCGACTTC CASTQGGGRPDF
. . TRBJ2-6 TRBV5-1 TGCGCCAGCAGCCTGACGGTCTCTGGGGCCAACGTCCTGACTTTC CASSLTVSGANVLTF
TRBD1 . TRBJ2-7 TRBV5-1 TGCGCCAGCAGCTTGAGACAGGGGGCGGGCGAGCAGTACTTC CASSLRQGAGEQYF